These 11 T cell receptor beta chains were sequenced from one sample in a study of TIL therapy for anti-PD-1-resistant metastatic lung cancer (TCRdb year 2021). Using bias-controlled multiplex PCR with the immunoSEQ v3 hsTCRB kit, the TCR beta CDR3 regions were amplified from genomic DNA. Entries here come from immuneACCESS through TCRdb and include only in-frame sequences with V and J called. Some clones fail to appear in such tables; in the studies checked, an unresolved V gene covers under half of the shortfall, and the cause of the remainder is unknown. The sample contains more than 90,000 clones, 50% to 70% of them found a single time. In total, the top ten clones hold roughly 9.8% of the sample. The time point label for this specimen denotes: pre-treatment sample, taken before nivolumab and TIL therapy. Baseline tumor samples were excised metastases, mostly pleural nodules or supraclavicular lymph nodes, from the same resection used to grow TIL.

This sample comprised tumor tissue, obtained at baseline. The receptor set was obtained from a person between 25 and 79 years old with non-small cell lung cancer.

The V and J genes are TRBV5-1 and TRBJ2-7, with 9 bases fitting TRBD1. The CDR3 has 16 residues. Trimming took 4 bases from V and 1 from J; bases not matched to a gene: 9. Germline V gene data show CDR1 as SGHRS and CDR2 as YFSETQ. CDR3 sequence reads: CASSTGTGISSYEQYF. The CDR3 DNA is TGCGCCAGCAGCACCGGGACAGGGATTAGTTCCTACGAGCAGTACTTC. Full variable domain (remainder filled in from reference TRBV5-1 and TRBJ2-7): KAGVTQTPRYLIKTRGQQVTLSCSPISGHRSVSWYQQTPGQGLQFLFEYFSETQRNKGNFPGRFSGRQFSNSRSEMNVSTLELGDSALYLCASSTGTGISSYEQYFGPGTRLTVT.

This chain joins TRBV28 and TRBJ2-7; 8 nucleotides match TRBD1. Trimming cost V 6 bases and J 6 bases; bases outside gene matches: 13. The CDR3 spans 15 residues. Germline CDR1 reads MDHEN; CDR2 reads SYDVKM. The CDR3 is CASRPSRDRIVEQYF. CDR3 coding DNA: TGTGCCAGCAGACCGTCCCGGGACAGGATAGTCGAGCAGTACTTC.

The chain uses TRBV5-6 and TRBJ1-5; no clear D. V dropped 1 base and J dropped 0 bases, with 5 bases sitting between them. CDR1 and CDR2 from the germline V gene are SGHDT and YYEEEE. CDR3 size: 14 residues. The CDR3 bases are TGTGCCAGCAGCTTGCGGGGTAGCAATCAGCCCCAGCATTTT. This encodes CASSLRGSNQPQHF. The whole variable domain, remainder taken from reference TRBV5-6 and TRBJ1-5, is DAGVTQSPTHLIKTRGQQVTLRCSPKSGHDTVSWYQQALGQGPQFIFQYYEEEERQRGNFPDRFSGHQFPNYSSELNVNALLLGDSALYLCASSLRGSNQPQHFGDGTRLSIL.

V gene TRBV2 combines with J gene TRBJ1-3; D gene uncertain. Trimming left V 4 bases short and J 0 bases short, with 16 bases between. Germline V gives CDR1 SNHLY, CDR2 FYNNEI. The CDR3 contains 17 residues. This CDR3 reads CASSAFHGLNSGNTIYF. The CDR3 coding sequence is TGTGCCAGCAGTGCCTTCCATGGACTGAACTCTGGAAACACCATATATTTT.

CDR3 DNA sequence: TGTGCCGCGTCGTCCACAGGGGCCGGAGACGAGCAGTACTTC. It encodes CAASSTGAGDEQYF. The V gene is TRBV24-1, the J gene TRBJ2-7; 7 positions match TRBD1. Germline CDR1 and CDR2: KGHDR and SFDVKD. V lost 12 bases and J lost 5; bases outside the gene matches: 15. The CDR3 is 14 residues long.

The rearrangement joins TRBV7-8 to TRBJ2-7, with TRBD2 identical over 10 bases. The CDR3 loop spans 15 amino acids. The V and J ends lost 1 base and 3 bases, in that order; junction bases with no gene match: 3. Germline V gene sequence: CDR1 SGHVS, CDR2 FQNEAQ. This chain's CDR3 is CASSLVAGGNYEQYF. The CDR3 nucleotides read TGTGCCAGCAGCTTAGTAGCGGGGGGCAACTACGAGCAGTACTTC.

CDR3 region: CASSTGGDKETQYF. CDR3 bases: TGTGCCAGCAGCACCGGCGGAGATAAAGAGACCCAGTACTTC. V is TRBV11-2 and J is TRBJ2-5, with D hard to call. CDR1 SGHAT and CDR2 FQNNGV come from the germline V gene. The CDR3 covers 14 residues. V gave up 5 bases and J gave up 3 bases, with 13 bases separating them.

V is TRBV11-3 and J is TRBJ2-1; D remains ambiguous. The length of the CDR3 is 12 residues. CDR1 is SGHNT and CDR2 is YENEEA in the germline V gene. V lost 5 bases, J lost 1 base, and 3 bases lay in between. In DNA form, the CDR3 reads TGTGCCAGCAGCCTTTCCTACAATGAGCAGTTCTTC. As protein: CASSLSYNEQFF.

Only a few counts were recorded for this clone. The chain recombines TRBV2 with TRBJ2-1; D is perhaps TRBD1 (6 bases). CDR1 is SNHLY and CDR2 is FYNNEI in the germline V gene. Trimming shortened V by 2 bases and J by 4 bases, and 21 bases separated the two germline ends. The CDR3 has 18 amino acids. The CDR3 region is CASSEWGLRSSRYNEQFF. Here the CDR3 DNA reads TGTGCCAGCAGTGAATGGGGGCTTAGGTCTAGCAGATACAATGAGCAGTTCTTC. The variable domain in full, completed from reference TRBV2 and TRBJ2-1, reads EPEVTQTPSHQVTQMGQEVILRCVPISNHLYFYWYRQILGQKVEFLVSFYNNEISEKSEIFDDQFSVERPDGSNFTLKIRSTKLEDSAMYFCASSEWGLRSSRYNEQFFGPGTRLTVL.

V and J are TRBV7-2 and TRBJ2-5; D assignment may be TRBD1 or TRBD2 (5 bases each). The V end lost 4 bases, the J end lost 3 bases, and 9 bases lay between the germline ends. This CDR3 has 13 residues. Germline assignment: CDR1 SGHTA and CDR2 FQGNSA. In nucleotides, the CDR3 is TGTGCCAGCAGCTGGGGACCTGAAGAGACCCAGTACTTC. Translation: CASSWGPEETQYF.

Of note for this clone: Other nucleotide sequences in the sample specify the same CDR3. The chain combines TRBV3-1 (or the pseudogene TRBV3-2) with TRBJ2-5; 11 bases align to TRBD2. The germline CDR1 and CDR2 sequences are LGHDT and YNNKEL (reference sequence). The CDR3 runs to 15 residues. Losses at the gene ends were 1 base for V and 4 bases for J; bases not matched to a gene: 2. The CDR3 protein is CASSQAGTSGETQYF. In nucleotides, the CDR3 is TGTGCCAGCAGCCAAGCAGGGACTAGCGGAGAGACCCAGTACTTC.